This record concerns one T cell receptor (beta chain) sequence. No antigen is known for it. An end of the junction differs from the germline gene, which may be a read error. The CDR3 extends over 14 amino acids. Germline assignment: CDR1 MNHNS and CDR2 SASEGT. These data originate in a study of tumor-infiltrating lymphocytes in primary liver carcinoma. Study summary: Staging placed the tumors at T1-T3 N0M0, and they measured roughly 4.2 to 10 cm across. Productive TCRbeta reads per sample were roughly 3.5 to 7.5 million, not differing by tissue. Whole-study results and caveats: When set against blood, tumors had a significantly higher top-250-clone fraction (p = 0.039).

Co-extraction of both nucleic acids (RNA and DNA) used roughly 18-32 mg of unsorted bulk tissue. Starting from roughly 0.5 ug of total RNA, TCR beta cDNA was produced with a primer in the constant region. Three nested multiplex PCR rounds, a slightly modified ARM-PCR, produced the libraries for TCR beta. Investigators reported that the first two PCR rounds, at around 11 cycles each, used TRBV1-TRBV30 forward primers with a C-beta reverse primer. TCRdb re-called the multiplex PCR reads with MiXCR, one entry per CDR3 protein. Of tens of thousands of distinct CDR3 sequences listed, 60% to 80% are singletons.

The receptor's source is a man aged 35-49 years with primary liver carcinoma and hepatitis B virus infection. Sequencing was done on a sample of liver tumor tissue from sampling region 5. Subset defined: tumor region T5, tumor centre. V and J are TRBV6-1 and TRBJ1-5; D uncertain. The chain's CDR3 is CASSPSQRKQPQHF. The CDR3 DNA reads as TGTGCGAGCAGCCCCTCACAGAGGAAGCAGCCCCAGCATTTT.